A selection of T cell receptor beta chains follows, all from one sample in a study of CXCR3-negative and CXCR3-positive naive CD8 T cells. TCRdb re-called the 5' RACE reads and catalogs CDR3 proteins one per entry, DNA excluded. This table lists 60,000 or so distinct CDR3 sequences. The sequenced sample consisted of memory CD8+ T cells from blood. These receptor sequences come from a human donor in good health. Some clones in this sample may be carry-over from other donors' samples. Both conserved end residues are part of each CDR3. Expanded clones are given a class, and other clones once, few, many or no size at all.

TRBV3-1	TRBJ1-2	.	CASRGHGRTLGYTF
TRBV6-2/TRBV6-3	TRBJ1-1	.	CASSWGDRVNTEAFF
TRBV14	TRBJ2-1	.	CASSAKRVDRPEQFF
TRBV12-3/TRBV12-4	TRBJ2-1	.	CASSSTGGLYNEQFF
TRBV28	TRBJ2-5	.	CASSRPGYTETQYF
TRBV28	TRBJ2-7	.	CASKPSYRTATYEQYF
TRBV27	TRBJ2-7	.	CASSLGADYEQYF
TRBV4-3	TRBJ2-7	medium-sized	CASSQAWEIGAREQYF
TRBV5-1	TRBJ2-2	.	CASSWGQGSDTGELFF
TRBV2	TRBJ2-5	.	CASRSWGGWGETQYF
TRBV4-1	TRBJ2-2	.	CASSRSGEGTGELFF
TRBV9	TRBJ2-7	.	CASSVGTSGAYEQYF
TRBV29-1	TRBJ2-1	.	CSVEAREDEQFF
TRBV3-1	TRBJ2-5	.	CASSQDSGVEETQYF
TRBV15	TRBJ2-2	.	CATKQGNTGELFF
TRBV11-3	TRBJ2-1	.	CASSLGFFGLAAQNEQFF
TRBV29-1	TRBJ2-2	.	CSVEYRSSGELFF
TRBV7-2	TRBJ2-7	.	CASSLVGLAVNSYEQYF
TRBV13	TRBJ2-3	.	CASSLYTDTQYF
TRBV5-4	TRBJ2-3	.	CASSSKTGAGGLGDTQYF
TRBV12-3/TRBV12-4	TRBJ2-7	.	CASSWDGPYEQYF
TRBV14	TRBJ2-7	.	CASSRERGPSYEQYF
TRBV29-1	TRBJ2-1	.	CSVDLTGDEQFF
TRBV10-3	TRBJ2-1	.	CAISESGTVSSYNEQFF
TRBV27	TRBJ2-1	.	CASSFMGSSYNEQFF
TRBV11-2	TRBJ1-4	.	CASSLTISETNEKLFF
TRBV29-1	TRBJ2-2	.	CSVVGAENTGELFF
TRBV21-1	TRBJ2-7	.	CASSAGPDAGQTDEQYF
TRBV29-1	TRBJ2-7	.	CSVGETGAYEQYF
TRBV28	TRBJ2-2	.	CASSPISGNTGELFF
TRBV20-1	TRBJ2-7	.	CSARDLASGGPGGYEQYF
TRBV28	TRBJ2-7	.	CASSPGGFLYEQYF
TRBV6-6	TRBJ1-1	.	CASSYPGADTEAFF
TRBV29-1	TRBJ2-5	.	CSVEEGNTQETQYF
TRBV10-3	TRBJ2-7	.	CASTDRDRAYEQYF
TRBV7-9	TRBJ1-1	.	CASSSLSGTGGTEAFF
TRBV5-6	TRBJ2-7	.	CASSLPGYEQYF
TRBV13	TRBJ1-2	.	CASSLGRDSGYTF
TRBV19	TRBJ2-2	.	CASSIWAANTGELFF
TRBV20-1	TRBJ2-1	.	CSARWSAGTSYNEQFF
TRBV6-2/TRBV6-3	TRBJ2-5	.	CASSYSWAETQYF
TRBV5-6	TRBJ2-5	.	CASSLVGGETQYF
TRBV7-9	TRBJ2-7	.	CASSLTTGGNSYEQYF
TRBV6-4	TRBJ2-2	.	CASRTGLDTGELFF
TRBV11-2	TRBJ2-7	.	CASSLGIGYEQYF
TRBV20-1	TRBJ1-2	.	CSASTREIGYTF
TRBV5-1	TRBJ2-2	.	CASSLNSGELFF
TRBV29-1	TRBJ1-1	.	CSVGREGTEAFF
TRBV7-9	TRBJ1-2	.	CASSLVMERRHGYTF
TRBV7-9	TRBJ2-5	.	CASSFSPYPETQYF
TRBV7-7	TRBJ2-7	.	CASSPHPDRGPSSYEQYF